There are many counts of the clone carrying this T cell receptor (beta chain). This sample is drawn from a study of T cells in Graves' hyperthyroidism and ophthalmopathy. Researchers defined stable Graves' hyperthyroidism as no ophthalmopathy progression within 18 months. Hyperthyroidism, newly diagnosed and lasting under 2 months, affected patients aged 18 to 65. The CDR3 regions of TCR beta were amplified from RNA transcripts. HTBI primers drove first-round RT-PCR of the TCR CDR3. Each CDR3 protein gets one entry after TCRdb re-called the multiplex PCR reads with MiXCR. The sample lists under 250,000 distinct CDR3 sequences, 17% seen once, with more than 50% in the top ten. The CDR3 sequence is 15 residues long. V was cut by 4 bases and J by 6 bases, with 19 bases left in between. Germline CDR1 reads MNHEY; CDR2 reads SMNVEV (reference sequence).

The specimen sequenced was blood. V and J are TRBV27 and TRBJ2-7; no definite D call. This receptor was taken from a woman aged 45-65 years with Graves' hyperthyroidism. CDR3 sequence reads: CASSSHRPLGIEQYF. The CDR3, as DNA: TGTGCCAGCAGTTCCCATAGGCCTTTGGGGATCGAGCAGTACTTC.